This TCR beta chain derives from a study of molecular identifiers for immune sequencing clone quantification (dated by TCRdb to about 2018). Notes on the research overall: For a replicate experiment, RNA from roughly 21,000 or 96,000 naive CD8 T cells was divided into five aliquots, of which four were sequenced. CD8 T cells were used in a methods study to benchmark molecular-identifier clustering-based TCR repertoire sequencing (MIDCIRS) and TCR RNA copy counting.

The library was made by PCR. Sequencing relied on an Illumina HiSeq 4000. Preparation of bulk TCR libraries followed a previously described approach, with the TCR primers listed in Table S5. Purification of total RNA was performed with the Qiagen AllPrep DNA/RNA kit. Reads from multiple sequencing runs of the same library were pooled before analysis. As for the authors' bioinformatics: Reads were retained only if an exact TCR constant sequence was present, and the retained reads were trimmed to 150 nt and grouped according to their 12-nt molecular barcodes. Within each barcode group, reads were sub-clustered at a 15% Levenshtein threshold, and quality-weighted consensus sequences were built per RNA molecule. Non-functional sequences were excluded, and lower-count sequences lying one edit away from another sequence were also excluded. On the basis of fitting two negative binomial distributions, barcode sub-clusters with fewer than 20% of the maximum read count were discarded. TCRdb redid the processing of the public reads, applying fastp at Q25 and MiXCR, and retained in-frame beta chains. Merged by CDR3 protein, the rows form single entries marked with the most common genes and DNA. Here the V and J calls rest on TCRdb's processing, not on the authors' analysis. The sample table records about 300,000 distinct CDR3 sequences; about 21% of these occur just once. The top ten clones comprise over 0.7% of the sample.

Libraries of naive CD8 T cells were built from about 19,000 to 1,100,000 sorted cells, with 10%, 30% or 50% of the purified RNA used. Naive CD8 T cells were FACS-sorted as CD8+CD4-CCR7+CD45RA+ on a BD FACSAria II into RLT Plus buffer. Around 10 TCR copies' worth of Jurkat RNA were spiked into 20,000-1,000,000 naive CD8 T cell samples to test detection sensitivity. Enrichment of CD8 T cells was performed with RosetteSep CD8+ T Cell Enrichment Cocktail and Ficoll-Paque, after which ACK red cell lysis was carried out. Findings and caveats that apply to the study as a whole: In CMV-specific effector cells, over 97% of molecules were held by clones above 20 RNA copies, whereas under 1% of molecules were held by such clones in naive cells. A single cell's worth of spiked-in Jurkat TCR RNA was reported detectable even among around 970,000 naive CD8 T cells. Identical TCR molecules sharing a barcode could cause highly expanded clone sizes to be underestimated. Modeling estimated around 3.2 recovered TCR RNA copies per cell, compared with about 10 by digital PCR, which implies roughly 30% capture efficiency. Naive libraries contained spiked-in Jurkat TCR RNA (approximately nine copies' worth), which is not part of the donor repertoire. Without barcode sub-clustering, chimeric consensus sequences inflated TCR diversity; chimeras reached as high as 47%.

Comment on this clonotype: What antigen it recognizes has not been identified. One base away there is no much larger clone; base qualities are not given.

The clonotype originates from a human donor in good health. Some libraries in this study had Jurkat cell RNA spiked in. The sample was naive CD8+ T cells from blood, with Jurkat cell RNA spiked in. The cell subset or site label on this specimen signifies: FACS-sorted CD8+CD4-CCR7+CD45RA+ naive T cells.

The DNA is as follows: TGTGCCAGCAACCCGACAGGGGGGGAGCAGTACTTC. This gives the protein CASNPTGGEQYF. The rearrangement combines TRBV12-3 or TRBV12-4 with TRBJ2-7; 9 nucleotides in the junction match TRBD1. The junction shows trimming of 7 bases on V and 7 bases on J, and the gene matches do not reach 5 bases of it. Reading from cysteine to phenylalanine, the CDR3 counts 12 amino acids. Only the CDR3 DNA is retained, 36 bases long and in frame from the first base.